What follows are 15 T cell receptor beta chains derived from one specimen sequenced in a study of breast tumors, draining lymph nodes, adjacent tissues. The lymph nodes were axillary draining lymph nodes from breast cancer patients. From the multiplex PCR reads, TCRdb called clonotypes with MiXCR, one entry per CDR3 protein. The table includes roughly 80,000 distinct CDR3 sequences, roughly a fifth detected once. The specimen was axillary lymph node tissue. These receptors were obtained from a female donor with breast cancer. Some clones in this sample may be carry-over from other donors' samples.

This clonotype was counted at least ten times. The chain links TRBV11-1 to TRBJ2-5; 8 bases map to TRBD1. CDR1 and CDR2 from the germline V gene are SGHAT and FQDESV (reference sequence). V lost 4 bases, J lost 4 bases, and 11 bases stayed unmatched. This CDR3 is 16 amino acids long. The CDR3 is CASSSSKWTGIETQYF. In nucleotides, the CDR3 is TGTGCCAGCAGCTCATCCAAATGGACAGGGATAGAGACCCAGTACTTC.

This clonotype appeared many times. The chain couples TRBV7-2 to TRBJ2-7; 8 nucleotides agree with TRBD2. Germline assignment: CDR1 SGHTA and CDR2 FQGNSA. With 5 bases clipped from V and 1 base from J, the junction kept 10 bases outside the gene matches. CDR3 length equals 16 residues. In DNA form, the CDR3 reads TGTGCCAGCAGCCCGCAGACTAGCGCGAATTCCTACGAGCAGTACTTC. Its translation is CASSPQTSANSYEQYF. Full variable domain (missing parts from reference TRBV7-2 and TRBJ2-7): GAGVSQSPSNKVTEKGKDVELRCDPISGHTALYWYRQSLGQGLEFLIYFQGNSAPDKSGLPSDRFSAERTGGSVSTLTIQRTQQEDSAVYLCASSPQTSANSYEQYFGPGTRLTVT.

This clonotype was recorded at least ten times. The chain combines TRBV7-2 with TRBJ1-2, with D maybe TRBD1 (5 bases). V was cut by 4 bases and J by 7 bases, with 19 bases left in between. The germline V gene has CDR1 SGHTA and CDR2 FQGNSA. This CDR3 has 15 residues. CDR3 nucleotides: TGTGCCAGCAGCTCCCAGGGTGCCAACGGGGGTGGCTACACCTTC. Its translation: CASSSQGANGGGYTF. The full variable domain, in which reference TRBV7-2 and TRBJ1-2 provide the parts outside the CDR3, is GAGVSQSPSNKVTEKGKDVELRCDPISGHTALYWYRQSLGQGLEFLIYFQGNSAPDKSGLPSDRFSAERTGGSVSTLTIQRTQQEDSAVYLCASSSQGANGGGYTFGSGTRLTVV.

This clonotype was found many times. The CDR3 here is CASSSSGGDYGYTF. The CDR3, as DNA: TGTGCCAGCAGCTCTAGCGGAGGGGATTATGGCTACACCTTC. The chain is built from TRBV7-2 and TRBJ1-2; TRBD1 is a possible D gene (5 bases). The V end was cut by 4 bases, the J end by 5 bases, with 14 bases between. This CDR3 region has 14 residues. Germline values: CDR1 SGHTA, CDR2 FQGNSA.

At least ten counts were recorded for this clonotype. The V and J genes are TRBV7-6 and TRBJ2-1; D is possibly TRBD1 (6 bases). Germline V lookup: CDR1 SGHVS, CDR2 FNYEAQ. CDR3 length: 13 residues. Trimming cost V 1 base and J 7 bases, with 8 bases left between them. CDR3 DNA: TGTGCCAGCAGCTTAGGCGGACAGAATGAGCAGTTCTTC. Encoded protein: CASSLGGQNEQFF.

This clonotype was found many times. CDR3 amino acids: CSARGAGAIYNEQFF. DNA of the CDR3: TGCAGTGCTAGAGGCGCGGGAGCGATTTACAATGAGCAGTTCTTC. The chain couples TRBV20-1 to TRBJ2-1; TRBD2 matches 7 bases. Germline V gene data show CDR1 as DFQATT and CDR2 as SNEGSKA (reference sequence). Germline trimming cut 1 base from V and 4 bases from J; bases unmatched to any gene: 7. This CDR3 is built from 15 residues.

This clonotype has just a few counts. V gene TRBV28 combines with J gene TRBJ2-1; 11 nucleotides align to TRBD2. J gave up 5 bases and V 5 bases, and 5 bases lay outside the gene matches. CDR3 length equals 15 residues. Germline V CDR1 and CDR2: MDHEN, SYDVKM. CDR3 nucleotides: TGTGCCAGCAGTCCTAGCGGGGGGATAGACAATGAGCAGTTCTTC. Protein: CASSPSGGIDNEQFF.

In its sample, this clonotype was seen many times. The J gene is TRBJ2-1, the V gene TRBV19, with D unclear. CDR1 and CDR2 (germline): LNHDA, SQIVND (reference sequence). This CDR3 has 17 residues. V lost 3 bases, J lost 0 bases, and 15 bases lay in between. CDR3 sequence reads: CASSIQSGASSYNEQFF. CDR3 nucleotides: TGTGCCAGTAGTATCCAATCGGGCGCGAGCTCCTACAATGAGCAGTTCTTC.

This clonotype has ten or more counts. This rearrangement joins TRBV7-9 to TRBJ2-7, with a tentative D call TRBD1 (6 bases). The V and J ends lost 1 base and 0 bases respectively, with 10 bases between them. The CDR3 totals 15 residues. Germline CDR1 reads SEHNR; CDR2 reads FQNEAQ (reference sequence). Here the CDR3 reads CASSLGPDSSYEQYF. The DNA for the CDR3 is TGTGCCAGCAGCTTAGGCCCGGACAGCTCCTACGAGCAGTACTTC.

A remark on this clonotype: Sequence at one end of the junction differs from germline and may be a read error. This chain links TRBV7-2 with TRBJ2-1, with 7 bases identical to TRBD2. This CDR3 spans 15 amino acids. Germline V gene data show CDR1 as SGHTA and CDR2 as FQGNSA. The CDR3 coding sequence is TGTGCCGGCAGCTTGGTGGGGGAGGGCCTGAATGAGCAGTTCTTC. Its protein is CAGSLVGEGLNEQFF.

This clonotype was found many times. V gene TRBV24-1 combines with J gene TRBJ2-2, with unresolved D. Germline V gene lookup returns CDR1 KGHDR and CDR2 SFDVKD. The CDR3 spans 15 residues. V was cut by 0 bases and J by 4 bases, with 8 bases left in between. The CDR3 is CATSDLRQTTGELFF. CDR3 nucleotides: TGTGCCACCAGTGATTTGCGGCAAACCACCGGGGAGCTGTTTTTT.

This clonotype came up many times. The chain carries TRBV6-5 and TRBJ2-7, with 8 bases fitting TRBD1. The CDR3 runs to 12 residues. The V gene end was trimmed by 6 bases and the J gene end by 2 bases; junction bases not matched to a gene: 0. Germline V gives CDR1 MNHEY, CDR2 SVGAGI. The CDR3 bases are TGTGCCAGCAGACAGGGGGCCTACGAGCAGTACTTC. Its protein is CASRQGAYEQYF.

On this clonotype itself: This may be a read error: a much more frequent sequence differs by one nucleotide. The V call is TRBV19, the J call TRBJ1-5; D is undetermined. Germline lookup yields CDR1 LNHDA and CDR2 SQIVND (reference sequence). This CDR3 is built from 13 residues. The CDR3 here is CASSIAKSNPLHF. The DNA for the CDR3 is TGTGCCAGTAGTATAGCCAAGTCTAATCCCCTGCATTTT.

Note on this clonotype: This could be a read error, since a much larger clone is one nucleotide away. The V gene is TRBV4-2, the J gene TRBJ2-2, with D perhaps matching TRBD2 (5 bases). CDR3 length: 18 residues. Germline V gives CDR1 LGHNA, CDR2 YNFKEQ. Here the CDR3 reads CASSQVGAYRPNTGELLF. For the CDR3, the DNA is TGTGCCAGCAGCCAAGTAGGTGCGTATCGGCCGAACACCGGGGAGCTGTTATTT.

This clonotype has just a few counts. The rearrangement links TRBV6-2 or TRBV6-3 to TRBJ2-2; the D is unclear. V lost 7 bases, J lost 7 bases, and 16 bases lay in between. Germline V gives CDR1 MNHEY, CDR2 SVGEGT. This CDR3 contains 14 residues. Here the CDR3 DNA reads TGTGCCAGCACCAGCAGACGGACGGTCGGGGAGCTGTTTTTT. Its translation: CASTSRRTVGELFF.